Below, 30 T cell receptor beta chains from the same sample are listed, as sequenced in a study of blood T cell repertoires in COVID-19. Sequencing used immunoSEQ multiplex PCR; TCRdb keeps in-frame clones, though not all of them. The sample lists some 270,000 clones; around 89% were seen once. Sequencing was done on a sample of peripheral blood. The origin of the receptors is a man aged 25-45 years with acute or convalescent COVID-19.

The gene calls are TRBV7-8 and TRBJ2-1; 8 bases map to TRBD2. The ends lost 1 base at V and 3 bases at J; junction bases unmatched: 2. Germline CDR1 is SGHVS and CDR2 is FQNEAQ. The CDR3 has 15 residues. CDR3 coding DNA: TGTGCCAGCAGCTTAGGACTAGCGTACTACAATGAGCAGTTCTTC. It is translated as CASSLGLAYYNEQFF.

CDR3 coding DNA: TGCGCCAGCAGCCTGGAGGGGAGGCGGGAGGGGTTCTTC. It encodes CASSLEGRREGFF. The V gene is TRBV5-1, the J gene TRBJ2-1; TRBD2 aligns across 9 bases. The V gene's germline CDR1 is SGHRS and CDR2 YFSETQ. J was trimmed by 15 bases and V by 4 bases; bases with no gene match: 11. The CDR3 extends over 13 amino acids.

CDR3 sequence: CASSPRRGAHFQPQHF. In DNA form, the CDR3 reads TGTGCCAGCAGCCCCCGGCGGGGGGCGCATTTTCAGCCCCAGCATTTT. This chain uses TRBV11-2 with TRBJ1-5, with D maybe TRBD1 (6 bases). The CDR3 spans 16 residues. Germline V CDR1 and CDR2: SGHAT, FQNNGV. The V and J ends lost 5 bases and 6 bases respectively, with 20 bases between them.

The chain couples TRBV19 to TRBJ2-1; D is perhaps TRBD1 (5 bases). V was pared by 3 bases and J by 1 base, with 13 bases between. Germline loops: CDR1 LNHDA, CDR2 SQIVND (reference sequence). The CDR3 runs 16 residues. The CDR3 DNA is TGTGCCAGTAGTATTAGGGGCAGTTTTTCCTACAATGAGCAGTTCTTC. Its translation: CASSIRGSFSYNEQFF.

V and J are TRBV28 and TRBJ2-1; the match to TRBD1 covers 9 bases. Germline assignment: CDR1 MDHEN and CDR2 SYDVKM. The CDR3 runs 15 residues. Losses at the gene ends were 4 bases for V and 6 bases for J; bases not matched to a gene: 7. The CDR3 is CASSSAGQGLNEQFF. The CDR3 DNA follows: TGTGCCAGCAGTTCTGCGGGACAGGGCCTCAATGAGCAGTTCTTC.

This clone was detected a few times. The CDR3, as DNA: TGTGCCATCAGTGAAGTGGAAACAGGGGGCTACACCTTC. The encoded protein is CAISEVETGGYTF. This chain uses TRBV10-3 with TRBJ1-2; D possibly corresponds to TRBD1 (6 bases). This CDR3 contains 13 residues. Germline CDR1 ENHRY, CDR2 SYGVKD. V shed 3 bases and J shed 8 bases, with 13 bases lying between them.

The V and J genes are TRBV28 and TRBJ1-6; 9 nucleotides match TRBD1. There are 15 residues in the CDR3. The germline CDR1 and CDR2 sequences are MDHEN and SYDVKM. V shed 5 bases and J 7 bases; nucleotides not matched to a gene: 6. For the CDR3, the DNA is TGTGCCAGCAGTCCCTGGACAGGGGAGAATTCACCCCTCCACTTT. Its protein product is CASSPWTGENSPLHF. The whole variable domain, remainder taken from reference TRBV28 and TRBJ1-6, is DVKVTQSSRYLVKRTGEKVFLECVQDMDHENMFWYRQDPGLGLRLIYFSYDVKMKEKGDIPEGYSVSREKKERFSLILESASTNQTSMYLCASSPWTGENSPLHFGNGTRLTVT.

The J gene is TRBJ2-1, the V gene TRBV9, with a possible D match to TRBD2 (5 bases). The V end was cut by 2 bases, the J end by 15 bases, with 21 bases between. The germline CDR1 and CDR2 sequences are SGDLS and YYNGEE. This CDR3 contains 14 residues. The CDR3 is CASSVPGSPMSMFF. CDR3 in DNA: TGTGCCAGCAGCGTTCCGGGATCCCCAATGAGCATGTTCTTC.

The chain employs TRBV28 and TRBJ1-2; D possibly corresponds to TRBD1 (5 bases). The CDR3 length is 15 residues. CDR1 and CDR2 from the germline V gene are MDHEN and SYDVKM. The V end was cut by 6 bases, the J end by 2 bases, with 16 bases between. The CDR3 is CASSPKGLKNYGYTF. Written as DNA, the CDR3 is TGTGCCAGCAGCCCCAAGGGGTTGAAGAACTATGGCTACACCTTC.

This clone was recorded only once. This chain uses TRBV5-1 with TRBJ2-2, with D hard to call. CDR3 length: 15 residues. CDR1 SGHRS and CDR2 YFSETQ come from the germline V gene. V was cut by 4 bases and J by 4 bases, with 14 bases left in between. This CDR3 reads CASSPQVVRTGELFF. DNA for the CDR3: TGCGCCAGCAGCCCCCAGGTAGTCCGCACCGGGGAGCTGTTTTTT.

The rearrangement joins TRBV6-5 to TRBJ1-2; 7 nucleotides agree with TRBD1. In germline, CDR1 is MNHEY, CDR2 SVGAGI. The CDR3 has 13 amino acids. V lost 5 bases, J lost 5 bases, and 5 bases stayed unmatched. Here the CDR3 reads CASSNRGFYGYTF. The CDR3 DNA follows: TGTGCCAGCAGTAACAGGGGTTTTTATGGCTACACCTTC.

The chain carries TRBV28 and TRBJ2-1; 9 bases are a match to TRBD1. V was clipped by 1 base and J by 9 bases; unmatched bases: 10. From germline, CDR1 is MDHEN and CDR2 SYDVKM. The CDR3 loop spans 16 amino acids. The CDR3 nucleotides are TGTGCCAGCAGTTTATCCGGGACAGGGTTCCGGCGTGAGCAGTTCTTC. Protein sequence: CASSLSGTGFRREQFF.

This chain links TRBV28 with TRBJ1-2, with a tentative D call TRBD1 (5 bases). Germline CDR1 and CDR2: MDHEN and SYDVKM. Trimming took off 5 bases at V and 3 bases at J, with 16 bases between the two ends. The CDR3 has 15 residues. CDR3 sequence (DNA): TGTGCCAGCAGTCCCGGTAGCAGGGATCACTATGGCTACACCTTC. Translating it yields CASSPGSRDHYGYTF.

This chain joins TRBV19 and TRBJ2-7; D may be TRBD2 (5 bases). This CDR3 spans 15 amino acids. Germline V CDR1 and CDR2: LNHDA, SQIVND (reference sequence). V was shortened by 1 base and J by 1 base, with 11 bases between the two germline ends. Here the CDR3 DNA reads TGTGCCAGTAGTATAGTGGGCGGGCGATCCTACGAGCAGTACTTC. Translation gives CASSIVGGRSYEQYF.

The chain combines TRBV5-6 with TRBJ1-2, with 8 positions matching TRBD1. In germline, CDR1 is SGHDT, CDR2 YYEEEE. With 5 bases clipped from V and 0 bases from J, the junction kept 12 bases outside the gene matches. The CDR3 contains 17 residues. CDR3 DNA: TGTGCCAGCAGAGCCGACAGGGGAGGTTTGGCTAACTATGGCTACACCTTC. This codes for CASRADRGGLANYGYTF.

The rearrangement joins TRBV28 to TRBJ1-2, with TRBD1 as a possible D gene (6 bases). V dropped 6 bases and J dropped 8 bases, with 22 bases sitting between them. The germline gives CDR1 MDHEN, CDR2 SYDVKM. The CDR3 runs 15 residues. The CDR3 nucleotides read TGTGCCAGCAGGTATATGAGGTCAGGGGATGGGGGCTACACCTTC. Residues: CASRYMRSGDGGYTF.

V is TRBV3-1 (or the pseudogene TRBV3-2) and J is TRBJ1-1, with TRBD1 matching over 7 bases. Germline V gives CDR1 LGHDT, CDR2 YNNKEL (reference sequence). The CDR3 is made up of 14 amino acids. Losses at the gene ends were 6 bases for V and 4 bases for J; bases not matched to a gene: 8. In DNA form, the CDR3 reads TGTGCCAGCAGTGCAATCGACAGGGCCACTGAAGCTTTCTTT. Protein sequence: CASSAIDRATEAFF.

V is TRBV3-1 (or the pseudogene TRBV3-2) and J is TRBJ2-7; D gene ambiguous. Per germline, CDR1 LGHDT and CDR2 YNNKEL (reference sequence). The germline V and J ends were trimmed by 3 bases and 5 bases, with 8 bases remaining between them. This CDR3 comprises 12 residues. Here the CDR3 reads CASSHVYNEQYF. The CDR3, as DNA: TGTGCCAGCAGCCACGTCTATAACGAGCAGTACTTC.

This chain links TRBV7-9 with TRBJ1-2; no clear D gene. The CDR3 length is 13 residues. Germline CDR1 reads SEHNR; CDR2 reads FQNEAQ (reference sequence). V gave up 1 base and J gave up 2 bases, with 5 bases separating them. CDR3: CASSLDSNYGYTF. The DNA for the CDR3 is TGTGCCAGCAGCTTAGACTCCAACTATGGCTACACCTTC.

The chain has TRBV30 and TRBJ1-1; TRBD1 is a possible D gene (5 bases). The germline CDR1 and CDR2 sequences are GTSNPN and SVGIG (reference sequence). The CDR3 spans 17 residues. V was shortened by 2 bases and J by 1 base, with 20 bases between the two germline ends. CDR3 residues: CAWSRDAQPGKNTEAFF. The DNA of the CDR3 is TGTGCCTGGAGTAGAGATGCTCAGCCAGGGAAGAACACTGAAGCTTTCTTT.

J is TRBJ2-1 and V is TRBV9, with D tentatively TRBD2 (5 bases). Germline V gene sequence: CDR1 SGDLS, CDR2 YYNGEE. The CDR3 is made up of 16 amino acids. Trimming removed 0 bases from V and 0 bases from J, with 10 bases in between. CDR3: CASSVGTGSSYNEQFF. The CDR3 DNA reads as TGTGCCAGCAGCGTAGGAACGGGAAGCTCCTACAATGAGCAGTTCTTC.

This clone was recorded only once. The rearrangement uses TRBV12-5 and TRBJ1-5; the D is unclear. Germline CDR1 and CDR2: LGHNT and FRNRAP. There are 13 residues in the CDR3. The ends were cut back, 4 bases at V and 5 bases at J, with 9 bases in the middle. The CDR3 loop reads CASGSGGYQPQHF. DNA of the CDR3: TGTGCTAGTGGTTCCGGAGGATATCAGCCCCAGCATTTT. Complete variable domain (other parts from reference TRBV12-5 and TRBJ1-5): DARVTQTPRHKVTEMGQEVTMRCQPILGHNTVFWYRQTMMQGLELLAYFRNRAPLDDSGMPKDRFSAEMPDATLATLKIQPSEPRDSAVYFCASGSGGYQPQHFGDGTRLSIL.

The V and J genes are TRBV5-1 and TRBJ2-3, with 7 positions matching TRBD2. Trimming took 2 bases from V and 6 from J; bases not matched to a gene: 9. Germline CDR1 SGHRS, CDR2 YFSETQ. CDR3 size: 15 residues. The CDR3 coding sequence is TGCGCCAGCAGCTTCGGGGGGATTAAGGGTGATACGCAGTATTTT. It translates to CASSFGGIKGDTQYF.

This clone was seen a few times. The rearrangement joins TRBV7-9 to TRBJ2-5; the match to TRBD2 covers 12 bases. V was pared by 5 bases and J by 1 base, with 5 bases of the junction left unmatched. Germline V gives CDR1 SEHNR, CDR2 FQNEAQ (reference sequence). The CDR3 totals 16 residues. The CDR3 loop is CASSRRTSGVQETQYF. The CDR3 nucleotides read TGTGCCAGCAGCAGACGGACTAGCGGGGTCCAAGAGACCCAGTACTTC.

The rearrangement joins TRBV7-9 to TRBJ2-1; 9 bases line up with TRBD2. The J segment lost 7 bases and the V segment lost 2 bases, leaving 9 bases of the junction unmatched. Germline lookup yields CDR1 SEHNR and CDR2 FQNEAQ (reference sequence). CDR3 length: 16 amino acids. The CDR3 reads CASSLTVAGARNEQFF. The CDR3 nucleotides are TGTGCCAGCAGCTTAACGGTAGCGGGGGCTAGAAATGAGCAGTTCTTC.

The genes are TRBV19 and TRBJ2-1; 8 bases line up with TRBD2. Germline V gene lookup returns CDR1 LNHDA and CDR2 SQIVND (reference sequence). This CDR3 has 16 residues. With V trimmed by 5 bases and J by 0 bases, 6 bases remained unmatched. The CDR3 bases are TGTGCCAGTAGTGTCCACAGCGGGGGCTCCTACAATGAGCAGTTCTTC. Residues: CASSVHSGGSYNEQFF. The full variable domain, its missing parts supplied by reference TRBV19 and TRBJ2-1, is DGGITQSPKYLFRKEGQNVTLSCEQNLNHDAMYWYRQDPGQGLRLIYYSQIVNDFQKGDIAEGYSVSREKKESFPLTVTSAQKNPTAFYLCASSVHSGGSYNEQFFGPGTRLTVL.

The chain uses TRBV28 and TRBJ1-2, with D possibly being TRBD1 (5 bases). V was cut by 4 bases and J by 5 bases, with 8 bases left in between. This CDR3 spans 12 amino acids. Germline V CDR1 and CDR2: MDHEN, SYDVKM. CDR3 region: CASSSGQYGYTF. CDR3 DNA: TGTGCCAGCAGTTCAGGGCAGTATGGCTACACCTTC.

The V and J genes are TRBV7-9 and TRBJ2-5, with unresolved D. CDR1 and CDR2 from the germline V gene are SEHNR and FQNEAQ (reference sequence). The CDR3 is 14 amino acids. Trimming left V 1 base short and J 4 bases short, with 10 bases between. As DNA, the CDR3 is TGTGCCAGCAGCTTAGGGGCCTTGCGAGAGACCCAGTACTTC. Protein product: CASSLGALRETQYF.

The rearrangement links TRBV28 to TRBJ1-2; 12 bases are a match to TRBD1. This CDR3 region has 20 residues. In germline, CDR1 is MDHEN, CDR2 SYDVKM. After removal of 1 base from V and 0 bases from J, the junction contained 12 bases not matched to a gene. CDR3: CASSLFIRDRGRRTNYGYTF. CDR3 sequence (DNA): TGTGCCAGCAGTTTATTTATCCGGGACAGGGGGCGGCGAACTAACTATGGCTACACCTTC.

The rearrangement joins TRBV5-4 to TRBJ2-1; tentatively, D is TRBD1 (7 bases). The germline gives CDR1 SGHNT, CDR2 YYREEE (reference sequence). Trimming stripped 2 bases from V and 1 base from J, with 10 bases between. The CDR3 covers 15 residues. This CDR3 is CASSFPGGSYNEQFF. The CDR3 nucleotides read TGTGCCAGCAGCTTCCCAGGGGGGTCCTACAATGAGCAGTTCTTC.